The T cell receptor (beta chain) described here comes from a study of T cell responses to AZD1222 COVID-19 vaccine. With regard to this clone: The antigen is not known.

The germline CDR1 and CDR2 sequences are LGHNA and YSLEER. The CDR3 is 16 residues long. V dropped 0 bases and J dropped 5 bases, with 13 bases sitting between them. Points from the study as a whole: After the peak T cell response, and only then, were repertoires sampled. Following two doses of AZD1222, Spike-specific TCR breadth and depth rose.

Clones were sequenced by immunoSEQ multiplex PCR, and TCRdb holds only the in-frame ones, with some missing. The sample holds around 130,000 clones, about 90% seen once. Sequencing used peripheral blood, obtained 28 days after the second dose of the MenACWY control vaccine. The chain uses TRBV4-3 and TRBJ1-4; no clear D. This TCR was sampled from an adult who received the MenACWY meningococcal vaccine as a control. The CDR3 sequence: CASSQDLAYENEKLFF. The CDR3 nucleotides are TGCGCCAGCAGCCAAGACTTGGCCTACGAGAATGAAAAACTGTTTTTT.